This entry features one T cell receptor (beta chain) sequence. This clone's antigen is unknown. Per-base qualities were not stored, and no clone one base away is much larger. This specimen belongs to a study of T cells of healthy individuals (dated by TCRdb to the late 2010s). According to the germline V gene, CDR1 reads MDHEN and CDR2 reads SYDVKM. V gives up 1 base and J gives up 4 bases, and the segment between their germline ends measures 8 bases. Reading from cysteine to phenylalanine, the CDR3 counts 13 amino acids. Only the CDR3 region is kept as DNA, spanning 39 bases read in frame from base 1. The library was generated by 5' RACE. The run used an Illumina MiSeq. TCRdb reprocessed the public reads (quality trimming at Q25 with fastp, clone calling with MiXCR) and kept in-frame beta chains. Each CDR3 protein gets just one entry, which takes the most common genes and DNA from the rows behind it. This sample has some 100,000 distinct CDR3 sequences in its table, and under 20% of those were observed once. The ten biggest clones cover 6% to 8% of the sample.

The TCR was taken from a human donor in good health. The rearranged segments are TRBV28 and TRBJ2-7; too little of a D gene remains to name it. The DNA sequence is as follows: TGTGCCAGCAGTTTATTCTCCGGATACGAGCAGTACTTC. Translated, this is CASSLFSGYEQYF.